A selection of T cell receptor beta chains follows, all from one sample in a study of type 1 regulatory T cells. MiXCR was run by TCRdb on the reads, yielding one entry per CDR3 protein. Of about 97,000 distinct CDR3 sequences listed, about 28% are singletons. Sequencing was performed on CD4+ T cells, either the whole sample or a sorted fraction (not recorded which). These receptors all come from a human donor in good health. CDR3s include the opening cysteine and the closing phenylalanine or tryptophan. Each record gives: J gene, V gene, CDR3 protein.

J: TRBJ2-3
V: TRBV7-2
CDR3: CASSNGGADTQYF

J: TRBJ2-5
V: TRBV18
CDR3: CASSPGDRGTETQYF

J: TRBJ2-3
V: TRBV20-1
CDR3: CSAHPGTSSDTQYF

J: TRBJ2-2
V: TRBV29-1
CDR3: CSSTGTKNTGELFF

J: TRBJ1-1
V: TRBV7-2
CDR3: CASSKRGDANTEAFF

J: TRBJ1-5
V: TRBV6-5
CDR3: CASRAGGYNQPQHF

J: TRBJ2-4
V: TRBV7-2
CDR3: CASSSTSGRIKNIQYF

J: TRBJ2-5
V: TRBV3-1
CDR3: CASSTGGLETQYF

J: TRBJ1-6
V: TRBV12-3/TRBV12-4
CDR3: CASSFGGEGNSPLHF

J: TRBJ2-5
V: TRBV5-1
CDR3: CASGDGREETQYF

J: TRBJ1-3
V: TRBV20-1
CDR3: CSARHRDAGNTIYF

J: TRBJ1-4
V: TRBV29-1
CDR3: CRAGWREKLFF

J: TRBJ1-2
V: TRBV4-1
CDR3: CASSQVGPDGYTF

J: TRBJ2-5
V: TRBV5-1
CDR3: CASRSGVEETQYF

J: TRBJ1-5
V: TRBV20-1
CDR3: CSARGIGTSNQSQHF

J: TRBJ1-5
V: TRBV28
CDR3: CASSLSGFGQPQHF

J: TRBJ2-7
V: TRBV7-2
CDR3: CASSSSGLSYEQYF

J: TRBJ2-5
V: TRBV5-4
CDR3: CASSPSRRETQYF

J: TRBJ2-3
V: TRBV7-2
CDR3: CASSNSGYSTDTQYF

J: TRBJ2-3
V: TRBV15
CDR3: CATSRDPRSTDTQYF

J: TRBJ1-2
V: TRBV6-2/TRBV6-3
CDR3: CASTKEDRGFYGYTF

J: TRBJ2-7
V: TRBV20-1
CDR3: CSARRGGNLYEQYF

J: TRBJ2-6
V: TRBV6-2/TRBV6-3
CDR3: CASSYSLWVKSSGANVLTF

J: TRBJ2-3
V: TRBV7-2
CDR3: CASSLGLSDTQYF

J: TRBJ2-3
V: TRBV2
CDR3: CASSESVAGRGTDTQYF

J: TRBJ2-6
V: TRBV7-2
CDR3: CASSPPLSGANVLTF

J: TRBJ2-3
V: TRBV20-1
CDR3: CSAREGAFDTQYF

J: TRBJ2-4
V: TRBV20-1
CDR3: CSVSPRLAGVENIQYF

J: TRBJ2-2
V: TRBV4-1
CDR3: CASSLALLAGVNTGELFF

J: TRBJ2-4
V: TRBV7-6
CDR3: CASSTGVQGRNIQYF

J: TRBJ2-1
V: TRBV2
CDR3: CASSEEGGSSYNEQFF

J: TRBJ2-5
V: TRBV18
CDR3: CASSELAGETQYF

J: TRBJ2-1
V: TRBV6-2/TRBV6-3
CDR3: CASSFRNGLAGPPNEQFF

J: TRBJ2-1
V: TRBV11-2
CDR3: CASSLESRDEQFF

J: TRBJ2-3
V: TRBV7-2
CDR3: CASSPPRTGGTDTQYF

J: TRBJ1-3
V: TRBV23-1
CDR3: CASSHLGQGPRSGNTIYF

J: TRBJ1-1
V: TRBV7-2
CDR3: CASSSQVGTEAFF

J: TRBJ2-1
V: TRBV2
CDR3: CASRSLAGYNEQFF

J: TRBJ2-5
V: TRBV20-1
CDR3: CSAGTGGETQYF

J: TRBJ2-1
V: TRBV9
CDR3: CASSVATLAGVHEQFF

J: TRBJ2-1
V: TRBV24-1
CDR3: CATSATGSYNEQFF

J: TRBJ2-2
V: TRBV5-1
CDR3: CASSWGLAGSPAGDGELFF